This TCR beta chain was captured by sequencing in a study of blood T cell repertoires in COVID-19 (dated by TCRdb to 2019 to 2021). With regard to the full study: Collaborator samples came from the United States, Italy and Spain and covered acute and convalescent phases of COVID-19. The prospective study material was composed of cDNA or gDNA derived from T cells, B-cell-depleted T cells, or PBMCs. The dataset comprised deeply sampled blood TCRbeta repertoires from subjects exposed to, actively infected with, or recovered from COVID-19. A de-identified subject ID, COVID-19 status, age in years and sex were almost always included in the sample metadata. HLA class I and class II types, where available, came from metadata supplied by the sample provider rather than from assay-based typing. Samples were obtained from the ongoing ImmuneRACE study (first 160 participants) and from 1,200 or so subjects provided by 6 global collaborators. The repertoires were released in a freely available public database meant as a resource for research on the immune response to SARS-CoV-2. General study outcomes and caveats: Clinical and demographic metadata were provided uncurated, with the amount varying by source and participant.

Turning to this clone: This clone's antigen is unknown. Per-base quality was not reported, and no clone a single base away is much larger than it.

The immunoSEQ Assay, a bias-controlled multiplex PCR, was used to amplify TCRbeta CDR3 regions from genomic DNA. Regarding the original processing steps: Nucleated cell counts per sample were estimated from amplification of reference gene primers within the assay. To quantify the absolute abundance of each unique TCRbeta CDR3 rearrangement, sequence reads were collapsed and filtered. For each sample, productive Simpson clonality was calculated as the square root of Simpson's diversity index across productive rearrangements. Held by TCRdb, this immuneACCESS table contains in-frame sequences only and omits some clones. Under half of the omission traces to an unresolved V gene where checked; the cause of the rest is unknown. D and trimming were read from the DNA, whereas the V and J calls and clone size are those reported in that table. For this sample there are approximately 28,000 clones; 60% to 80% appear just once. The top ten constitute 6.5% to 10% of the sample.

V and J are truncated by 3 bases and 2 bases respectively, leaving an intervening sequence of 11 bases. From a lookup of the germline V gene (reference sequence), CDR1 and CDR2 are SGHAT and FQDESV. Counted from cysteine to phenylalanine, this CDR3 has 14 amino acids. The read is trimmed to its CDR3 DNA, 42 bases read in frame from base 1. Each collaborating institution followed its own protocols to collect whole blood in K2EDTA tubes. For TCRbeta analysis, collaborator samples were shipped as frozen whole blood, as isolated PBMCs, or as DNA extracted from either sample type. The source is a woman in her 70s with active or convalescent COVID-19. This chain joins TRBV11-1 to TRBJ2-7; TRBD1 is perhaps the D gene, given 5 matching bases. What was sequenced was peripheral blood. The DNA reads as follows: TGTGCCAGCAGCTTGGGTCGACAGACCTACGAGCAGTACTTC. It translates as CASSLGRQTYEQYF.